This entry concerns a single T cell receptor beta chain. Relative to the germline gene, one junction end is altered; a read error may explain this. This entry belongs to a study of blood T cell repertoires in COVID-19. CDR1 MNHNS and CDR2 SASEGT come from the germline V gene. This CDR3 spans 11 amino acids. Clones were read by immunoSEQ multiplex PCR, and TCRdb kept only the in-frame ones, dropping some. The sample lists under 350,000 clones, 85% to 90% seen once, with 10% to 15% in the top ten. The chain is built from TRBV6-1 and TRBJ1-2, with D possibly TRBD1 on 5 matching bases. The origin of this receptor is a human donor in a cohort sampled during active COVID-19. The sample taken for sequencing was peripheral blood. The CDR3 spells CASSEIQESPF. CDR3 bases: TGTGCCAGCAGTGAAATACAGGAGTCCCCCTTC.